Here is one TCR beta chain with its context. V was pared by 6 bases and J by 3 bases, with 5 bases of the junction left unmatched. Germline V gene data show CDR1 as MNHEY and CDR2 as SVGEGT. CDR3 length: 14 residues. The source of the sample is a study of T-cell memory formation after mild COVID-19. TCRalpha and TCRbeta libraries used 5'RACE with constant-segment primers and UMIs. From the 5' RACE reads, TCRdb called clonotypes with MiXCR, one entry per CDR3 protein. The table includes 540,000 or so distinct CDR3 sequences, roughly 20% detected once. The rearrangement joins TRBV6-2 or TRBV6-3 to TRBJ2-7; 10 bases line up with TRBD2. Source material: PBMCs or a T cell subset sorted from them (not recorded which). This sequence was found in an adult woman who had mild COVID-19 (a few samples of this study predate the infection). Cell type and time point are not known. The CDR3 region is CASRGLAGVYEQYF. The CDR3 DNA is TGTGCCAGCAGGGGTCTAGCGGGGGTCTACGAGCAGTACTTC.